One sample yielded the 5 T cell receptor beta chains listed below, sequenced in a study of T cells in Graves' hyperthyroidism and ophthalmopathy. There were TCR beta CDR3 regions amplified from RNA transcripts. HTBI primers drove first-round RT-PCR of the TCR CDR3. TCRdb reanalysed the multiplex PCR reads using MiXCR and keeps one entry per CDR3 protein. Here the sample spans about 560,000 distinct CDR3 sequences, over 15% being singletons. The sequenced sample was blood. The source of these receptors is a woman aged 18 to 35 with Graves' hyperthyroidism.

The V and J genes are TRBV20-1 and TRBJ2-2; 10 bases match TRBD2. This CDR3 has 17 amino acids. Germline-derived CDR1 and CDR2 are DFQATT and SNEGSKA (reference sequence). V trimming: 3 bases; J trimming: 7 bases; junction bases outside the gene matches: 14. The CDR3 nucleotides are TGCAGTGCTAGTAGGGGGTCTAGCGGGAGCCTGCACGGGGAGCTGTTTTTT. It specifies CSASRGSSGSLHGELFF.

This clonotype was counted many times. The chain is built from TRBV5-8 and TRBJ1-2, with D hard to call. The germline CDR1 and CDR2 sequences are SGHTS and YDEGEE. The CDR3 runs to 13 residues. Trimming removed 2 bases at V and 2 bases at J, with 7 bases between. The CDR3 DNA reads as TGTGCCAGCAGCTTAGATATCAACTATGGCTACACCTTC. It translates to CASSLDINYGYTF.

This clonotype was counted only a few times. The genes are TRBV15 and TRBJ2-5; tentative D call: TRBD1 (6 bases). CDR3 size: 15 residues. V was pared by 1 base and J by 3 bases, with 12 bases between. CDR1 LNHNV and CDR2 YYDKDF come from the germline V gene (reference sequence). CDR3 coding DNA: TGTGCCACCAGCAGAGTCCCGCCAGGGGAAGAGACCCAGTACTTC. Protein sequence: CATSRVPPGEETQYF.

The chain combines TRBV5-1 with TRBJ1-5; 9 bases are a match to TRBD1. CDR3 length equals 14 residues. Germline V gene sequence: CDR1 SGHRS, CDR2 YFSETQ. V shed 4 bases and J 6 bases; nucleotides not matched to a gene: 5. As DNA, the CDR3 is TGCGCCAGCAGCACAGGGGGCGAAGGTCAGCCCCAGCATTTT. Translating it yields CASSTGGEGQPQHF.

This clonotype has at least ten counts. The J gene is TRBJ2-2, the V gene TRBV20-1; tentative D call: TRBD2 (7 bases). Trimming removed 0 bases from V and 6 bases from J, with 17 bases in between. This CDR3 is 16 amino acids long. Germline CDR1 is DFQATT and CDR2 is SNEGSKA (reference sequence). The CDR3 reads CSARDGAGAFPGELFF. The CDR3 DNA follows: TGCAGTGCTAGAGATGGCGCGGGGGCCTTCCCCGGGGAGCTGTTTTTT.